A selection of T cell receptor beta chains follows, all from one sample in a study of T cells in narcolepsy. TCRdb's copy holds only in-frame clones and misses some; the assay was immunoSEQ multiplex PCR. Among about 40,000 clones listed, about nine tenths were seen once. Material for sequencing was CD45RA- memory CD4+ T cells from PBMCs. The receptors derive from a human donor with narcolepsy. CDR3s include the opening cysteine and the closing phenylalanine or tryptophan. The order of the fields is clone size, V gene, J gene, D gene, CDR3 length, CDR3 protein, CDR3 DNA. The D gene is left open where the match is weak. The listing skips clone size in some rows; elsewhere it reads once, few, many or a size class.

>few|TRBV4-1|TRBJ1-2|TRBD1|16
CASSQEVGSGQDGYTF
TGCGCCAGCAGCCAAGAAGTTGGATCCGGACAGGACGGCTACACCTTC
>-|TRBV4-1|TRBJ2-3|TRBD2|17
CASSQGMGGRGRDTQYF
TGCGCCAGCAGCCAAGGGATGGGGGGGAGAGGACGAGATACGCAGTATTTT
>-|TRBV6-6|TRBJ1-4|-|14
CASFRGTTNEKLFF
TGTGCCAGCTTTCGGGGCACAACTAATGAAAAACTGTTTTTT
>once|TRBV25-1|TRBJ2-5|TRBD1|15
CASSPPGTGGETQYF
TGTGCCAGCAGTCCTCCCGGGACAGGGGGGGAGACCCAGTACTTC
>-|TRBV5-1|TRBJ2-2|TRBD1|15
CASSLWDSSEGELFF
TGCGCCAGCAGCTTGTGGGACAGTTCAGAGGGGGAGCTGTTTTTT
>-|TRBV6-5|TRBJ2-7|-|14
CASTPGGAVHEQYF
TGTGCCAGCACCCCCGGAGGCGCAGTCCACGAGCAGTACTTC
>-|TRBV27|TRBJ2-3|-|14
CASSLTWPTDTQYF
TGTGCCAGCAGCTTAACCTGGCCCACAGATACGCAGTATTTT
>once|TRBV12-5|TRBJ2-3|TRBD1|14
CASGDRAQTDTQYF
TGTGCTAGTGGCGACAGGGCTCAGACAGATACGCAGTATTTT
>once|TRBV5-1|TRBJ1-5|TRBD1|15
CASSSTGGSNQPQHF
TGCGCCAGCAGCTCCACAGGGGGTAGCAATCAGCCCCAGCATTTT
>-|TRBV11-3|TRBJ2-2|-|16
CASSPRGLDKTGELFF
TGTGCCAGCAGCCCGCGGGGACTTGATAAGACCGGGGAGCTGTTTTTT
>-|TRBV7-2|TRBJ1-3|TRBD1|15
CASSSLTGWSNTIYF
TGTGCCAGCAGCTCGTTGACAGGGTGGTCAAACACCATATATTTT
>-|TRBV5-1|TRBJ1-2|TRBD1|16
CASSLEPQGSVYGYTF
TGCGCCAGCAGCTTAGAACCACAGGGGAGCGTCTATGGCTACACCTTC
>-|TRBV2|TRBJ2-2|-|16
CASSEALGRLDGELFF
TGTGCCAGCAGTGAAGCGCTTGGCCGCTTGGACGGGGAGCTGTTTTTT
>-|TRBV6-6|TRBJ1-1|TRBD1|16
CASSYFPGQGATEAFF
TGTGCCAGCAGTTACTTCCCGGGACAGGGAGCCACTGAAGCTTTCTTT
>-|TRBV18|TRBJ2-7|TRBD1|14
CASSPRDRSYEQYF
TGTGCCAGCTCACCACGGGACAGGTCCTACGAGCAGTACTTC
>-|TRBV10-3|TRBJ2-4|-|15
CASRREGLDKNIQYF
TGTGCCAGCCGCAGAGAGGGTTTAGACAAAAACATTCAGTACTTC
>-|TRBV7-2|TRBJ1-6|-|12
CASSFPRSPLHF
TGTGCCAGCAGCTTTCCTAGGTCACCCCTCCACTTT
>-|TRBV2|TRBJ1-4|-|13
CASRRGVREKLFF
TGTGCCAGCAGGAGGGGGGTTCGTGAAAAACTGTTTTTT
>-|TRBV6-1|TRBJ1-2|-|12
CASTLDRWGYTF
TGTGCCAGCACACTCGACAGGTGGGGCTACACCTTC
>once|TRBV11-2|TRBJ1-1|-|15
CASSLEAGTYTEAFF
TGTGCCAGCAGCTTAGAGGCGGGGACCTACACTGAAGCTTTCTTT
>-|TRBV18|TRBJ2-3|TRBD2|17
CASSPRFAGGHEDTQYF
TGTGCCAGCTCACCACGGTTCGCGGGGGGGCATGAAGATACGCAGTATTTT
>-|TRBV7-2|TRBJ2-3|-|14
CASSFGRPLDTQYF
TGTGCCAGCAGCTTTGGCCGACCTTTAGATACGCAGTATTTT
>once|TRBV28|TRBJ2-7|-|14
CASSGTHSFYEQYF
TGTGCCAGCAGTGGGACCCACTCCTTCTACGAGCAGTACTTC
>-|TRBV7-6|TRBJ1-1|TRBD1|14
CASSLQGMNTEAFF
TGTGCCAGCAGTTTACAGGGGATGAACACTGAAGCTTTCTTT
>-|TRBV27|TRBJ1-1|-|14
CASSRREANTEAFF
TGTGCCAGCAGCCGACGGGAGGCGAACACTGAAGCTTTCTTT
>-|TRBV11-3|TRBJ1-1|TRBD1|15
CASSSYRGTNTEAFF
TGTGCCAGCAGCTCGTACAGGGGGACGAACACTGAAGCTTTCTTT
>-|TRBV20-1|TRBJ1-1|-|11
CSARDGVEAFF
TGCAGTGCTAGAGATGGTGTTGAAGCTTTCTTT
>-|TRBV7-8|TRBJ1-3|-|15
CASSPQQGAGNTIYF
TGTGCCAGCAGCCCACAACAGGGTGCTGGAAACACCATATATTTT
>few|TRBV7-8|TRBJ2-7|-|15
CASRRSQDASYEQYF
TGTGCCAGCAGGCGAAGTCAAGATGCCTCCTACGAGCAGTACTTC
>once|TRBV5-6|TRBJ1-2|-|14
CASSFQTELYGYTF
TGTGCCAGCAGCTTTCAGACAGAGCTCTATGGCTACACCTTC
>-|TRBV5-6|TRBJ2-2|TRBD2|16
CASSWTGTSGVGELFF
TGTGCCAGCAGCTGGACCGGGACTAGCGGTGTCGGGGAGCTGTTTTTT
>-|TRBV5-1|TRBJ2-3|-|14
CAGSDGAESSTQYF
TGCGCCGGCTCGGACGGTGCTGAGTCCAGTACGCAGTATTTT
>-|TRBV6-5|TRBJ1-2|-|12
CASRSGLYGYTF
TGTGCCAGCCGATCAGGCCTCTATGGCTACACCTTC
>-|TRBV2|TRBJ2-2|TRBD1|14
CASSRQGFTGELFF
TGTGCCAGCAGCCGACAGGGGTTCACCGGGGAGCTGTTTTTT
>-|TRBV11-1|TRBJ1-4|-|14
CASSSRGGNEKLFF
TGTGCCAGCAGCTCAAGGGGGGGTAATGAAAAACTGTTTTTT
>-|TRBV9|TRBJ2-2|TRBD1|16
CASSVRTGQNTGELFF
TGTGCCAGCAGCGTACGGACAGGCCAGAACACCGGGGAGCTGTTTTTT
>-|TRBV6-5|TRBJ1-1|-|14
CASSQSQGNTEAFF
TGTGCCAGCAGCCAATCACAGGGGAACACTGAAGCTTTCTTT